This entry lists 9 T cell receptor beta chains sequenced from one sample in a study of blood T cell repertoires in COVID-19. Some clones are missing from TCRdb's copy, which holds only in-frame ones; the method was immunoSEQ multiplex PCR. The table has about 180,000 clones, roughly 85% seen once; the top ten hold around 8.6%. Material: peripheral blood. These receptors all come from a man aged 45 to 65 with active or convalescent COVID-19.

This clone was counted a few times. The CDR3: CASTYRGQGEKLFF. CDR3 in DNA: TGTGCCAGCACCTACAGGGGGCAGGGTGAAAAACTGTTTTTT. The chain combines TRBV28 with TRBJ1-4, with 9 nucleotides matching TRBD1. This CDR3 has 14 amino acids. J lost 7 bases, V lost 7 bases, and 7 bases had no gene match. Looked up from germline, CDR1 is MDHEN and CDR2 is SYDVKM.

The chain has TRBV19 and TRBJ2-3, with TRBD1 as a possible D gene (6 bases). CDR1 and CDR2 (germline): LNHDA, SQIVND (reference sequence). Trimming pared 5 bases from V and 0 bases from J, leaving 15 bases between. The CDR3 runs 16 residues. The CDR3 DNA reads TGTGCCAGTAGTGAAGTGGGGGCGGGTAGCACAGATACGCAGTATTTT. This translates into CASSEVGAGSTDTQYF.

This clone has just a few counts. The chain employs TRBV2 and TRBJ2-5, with TRBD2 matching 11 bases. Germline values: CDR1 SNHLY, CDR2 FYNNEI. The CDR3 is 16 residues long. Trimming cost V 5 bases and J 5 bases; bases outside gene matches: 10. The CDR3 region has the DNA TGTGCCAGCAGTCACCCATTTAGCGGGGGGGATGAGACCCAGTACTTC. Translated, it gives CASSHPFSGGDETQYF. Drawing the rest from reference TRBV2 and TRBJ2-5, the complete variable domain is EPEVTQTPSHQVTQMGQEVILRCVPISNHLYFYWYRQILGQKVEFLVSFYNNEISEKSEIFDDQFSVERPDGSNFTLKIRSTKLEDSAMYFCASSHPFSGGDETQYFGPGTRLLVL.

This clone was seen just once. The rearrangement links TRBV4-1 to TRBJ2-1; 7 nucleotides match TRBD1. CDR1 is MGHRA, CDR2 YSYEKL, per germline. V shed 6 bases and J 4 bases; nucleotides not matched to a gene: 3. The CDR3 contains 13 residues. The CDR3, as DNA: TGCGCCAGCAGTGGGACAGCGTACAATGAGCAGTTCTTC. Translated: CASSGTAYNEQFF.

V is TRBV5-1 and J is TRBJ2-7; possible D gene TRBD2, 6 bases. V lost 5 bases to trimming and J lost 4 bases, with 16 bases between them. Germline V gene sequence: CDR1 SGHRS, CDR2 YFSETQ. This CDR3 has 14 residues. Here the CDR3 reads CASRGGDRSYEQYF. DNA of the CDR3: TGCGCCAGCAGGGGGGGTGATAGGTCATACGAGCAGTACTTC.

The genes are TRBV4-3 and TRBJ1-6, with 8 nucleotides matching TRBD1. This CDR3 has 16 amino acids. After removal of 3 bases from V and 6 bases from J, the junction contained 7 bases not matched to a gene. In germline, CDR1 is LGHNA, CDR2 YSLEER. This chain's CDR3 is CASSQRQGAFNSPLHF. CDR3 coding DNA: TGCGCCAGCAGCCAGAGGCAGGGGGCCTTTAATTCACCCCTCCACTTT.

The sample holds a few counts of this clone. The chain recombines TRBV10-1 with TRBJ2-1; possibly TRBD1 for D (8 bases). Germline V gene data show CDR1 as WNHNN and CDR2 as SYGVQD (reference sequence). V gave up 3 bases and J gave up 7 bases, with 13 bases separating them. The CDR3 length is 14 residues. For the CDR3, the DNA is TGCGCCAGCAGTGATACAGGGGGGGTGAATGAGCAGTTCTTC. This gives the protein CASSDTGGVNEQFF.

The chain employs TRBV24-1 and TRBJ1-4; possibly TRBD1 for D (6 bases). Trimming removed 3 bases from V and 1 base from J, with 11 bases in between. The CDR3 runs 16 residues. Germline V lookup: CDR1 KGHDR, CDR2 SFDVKD. CDR3 coding DNA: TGTGCCACCAGTGATAACAGGGATGGAACTAATGAAAAACTGTTTTTT. It translates to CATSDNRDGTNEKLFF.

As for this clone: This CDR3 is also generated by other DNA sequences in the sample. J is TRBJ2-2 and V is TRBV7-3; D call uncertain. The V gene's germline CDR1 is SGHTA and CDR2 FQGTGA. The CDR3 runs 12 residues. The V and J ends lost 5 bases and 1 base respectively, with 2 bases between them. The CDR3 DNA is TGTGCCAGCAGCCTGAACACCGGGGAGCTGTTTTTT. Its protein is CASSLNTGELFF. Based on the CDR3 plus reference TRBV7-3 and TRBJ2-2, the full variable domain is GAGVSQTPSNKVTEKGKYVELRCDPISGHTALYWYRQSLGQGPEFLIYFQGTGAADDSGLPNDRFFAVRPEGSVSTLKIQRTERGDSAVYLCASSLNTGELFFGEGSRLTVL.